This T cell receptor beta chain was captured by sequencing in a study of vaccination effects on CD4 cells after COVID-19. About the research overall: Culturing of around 2 million PBMC per well took place with roughly 9.4 IU/ml IL-2 and around 10 ug/ml peptides.

The CDR3 consists of 14 residues. Trimming cost V 2 bases and J 1 base, with 6 bases left between them. CDR1 and CDR2 from the germline V gene are LGHDT and YNNKEL (reference sequence). Points on this clone: Its antigen is not known.

CD4+ T cell isolation took place after about nine days of culture. Previously uninfected by SARS-CoV-2, the vaccine recipients also showed negative nucleocapsid antibodies. Measured with immunoSEQ multiplex PCR; TCRdb has only the in-frame clones, and not every one. Here the sample spans some 30,000 clones, approximately 70% being singletons. Findings and caveats of the study: From healthy vaccinees, only 1 of 255 vaccine-induced clones also reacted to common cold coronaviruses.

The material was CD4+ T cells from PBMCs cultured without peptide, obtained before COVID-19 vaccination. The source is a human donor who received a COVID-19 vaccine. The chain combines TRBV3-1 (or the pseudogene TRBV3-2) with TRBJ1-3, with no clear D. The CDR3 region is CASSQWVSGNTIYF. CDR3 in DNA: TGTGCCAGCAGCCAATGGGTTTCTGGAAACACCATATATTTT.